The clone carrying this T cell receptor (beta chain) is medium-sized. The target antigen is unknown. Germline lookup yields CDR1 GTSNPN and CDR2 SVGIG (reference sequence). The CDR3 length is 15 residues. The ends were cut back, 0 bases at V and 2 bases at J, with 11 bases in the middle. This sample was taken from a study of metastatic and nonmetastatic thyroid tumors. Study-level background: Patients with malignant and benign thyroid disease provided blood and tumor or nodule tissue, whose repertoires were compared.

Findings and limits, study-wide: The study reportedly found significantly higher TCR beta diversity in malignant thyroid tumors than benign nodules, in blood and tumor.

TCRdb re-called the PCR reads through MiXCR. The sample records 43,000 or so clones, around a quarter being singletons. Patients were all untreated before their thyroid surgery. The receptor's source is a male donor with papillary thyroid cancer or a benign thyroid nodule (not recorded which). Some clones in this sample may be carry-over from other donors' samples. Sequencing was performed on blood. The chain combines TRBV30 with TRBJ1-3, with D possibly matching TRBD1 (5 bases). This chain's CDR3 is CAWSVGPGTGNTIYF. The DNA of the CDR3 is TGTGCCTGGAGTGTCGGGCCAGGGACTGGAAACACCATATATTTT.